The clone carrying this TCR beta chain was detected only once. The data derive from a study of technical replicates of blood from a handful of donors. The CDR3 contains 14 residues. CDR1 and CDR2 (germline): MGHRA, YSYEKL. V was pared by 3 bases and J by 1 base, with 10 bases between. Some clones are missing from TCRdb's copy, which holds only in-frame ones; the method was immunoSEQ multiplex PCR. The table shows tens of thousands of clones, with approximately 95% occurring only once. The receptor comes from a human donor in good health. The chain carries TRBV4-1 and TRBJ2-7; D might be TRBD2 (6 bases). The specimen sequenced was T cells isolated from PBMCs. The CDR3 nucleotides read TGCGCCAGCAGCCAGTTTAGCGGTTCCTACGAGCAGTACTTC. Amino acid sequence: CASSQFSGSYEQYF.